Presented here are 30 T cell receptor beta chains from one specimen sequenced in a study of Ad26.COV2.S vaccination and SARS-CoV-2 variants. The repertoire was sequenced with immunoSEQ multiplex PCR; TCRdb's copy has only in-frame clones and lacks some. The data contain roughly 250,000 clones, 87% of them singletons. Treatment given: some 20 received Ad26.COV2.S at low or high dose, single or two shots; several received placebo; per-sample allocation not given. Collection of the samples took place on day 63 after the first injection of vaccine or placebo. Sequences were derived from peripheral blood, sampled in a trial of Ad26.COV2.S vaccine versus placebo. These receptors all stem from a person between 18 and 60 years old who received the Ad26.COV2.S COVID-19 vaccine or a placebo.

This chain connects TRBV19 to TRBJ1-1, with D uncertain. The CDR3 is made up of 14 amino acids. V lost 5 bases and J lost 0, with 10 bases in between. CDR1 is LNHDA and CDR2 is SQIVND in the germline V gene (reference sequence). CDR3 amino acids: CASSSQTLNTEAFF. CDR3 bases: TGTGCCAGTAGTTCCCAGACATTGAACACTGAAGCTTTCTTT.

The V gene is TRBV3-1 (or the pseudogene TRBV3-2), the J gene TRBJ1-3; TRBD1 agrees at 9 bases. Trimming at V came to 6 bases and at J to 4 bases, leaving 10 bases not matched to a gene. CDR1 is LGHDT and CDR2 is YNNKEL in the germline V gene (reference sequence). This CDR3 contains 16 residues. The CDR3 loop is CASSPTTGTGGNTIYF. The CDR3 DNA follows: TGTGCCAGCAGTCCCACTACAGGGACAGGGGGAAACACCATATATTTT.

The rearrangement links TRBV5-5 to TRBJ2-7, with D unclear. Trimming removed 0 bases at V and 1 base at J, with 14 bases between. The germline CDR1 and CDR2 sequences are SGHKS and YYEKEE (reference sequence). The length of the CDR3 is 16 residues. The CDR3 DNA reads as TGTGCCAGCAGCTTGGCCGTGCAGGTCCTTTCCTACGAGCAGTACTTC. Translating gives CASSLAVQVLSYEQYF.

The chain's CDR3 is CASSHKLAPDTQYF. The DNA of the CDR3 is TGCGCCAGCAGCCACAAACTCGCCCCAGATACGCAGTATTTT. The V and J genes are TRBV4-3 and TRBJ2-3; D not resolved. CDR1 LGHNA and CDR2 YSLEER come from the germline V gene. CDR3 size: 14 residues. The V end lost 3 bases, the J end lost 4 bases, and 11 bases lay between the germline ends.

The chain recombines TRBV12-5 with TRBJ1-1, with D possibly matching TRBD1 (6 bases). Trimming left V 1 base short and J 5 bases short, with 14 bases between. This CDR3 has 15 residues. Germline assignment: CDR1 LGHNT and CDR2 FRNRAP. In nucleotides, the CDR3 is TGTGCTAGTGGTTTGGCCACAGGGACGGGGACTGAAGCTTTCTTT. Protein: CASGLATGTGTEAFF.

The chain couples TRBV27 to TRBJ1-4; 7 bases align to TRBD1. Trimming cost V 6 bases and J 6 bases; bases outside gene matches: 7. The CDR3 totals 14 residues. Germline CDR1 MNHEY, CDR2 SMNVEV (reference sequence). CDR3 nucleotides: TGTGCCAGCAGGGAACAGGGGTGGGATGAAAAACTGTTTTTT. Its translation is CASREQGWDEKLFF.

The count of this clone is one. The chain combines TRBV5-5 with TRBJ2-1; D not certain. CDR3 length equals 15 residues. Per the germline V gene, CDR1 is SGHKS and CDR2 is YYEKEE (reference sequence). V was clipped by 4 bases and J by 0 bases, with 11 bases between them. DNA for the CDR3: TGTGCCAGCAGCCCCGGTTATGGCTCCTACAATGAGCAGTTCTTC. It codes for CASSPGYGSYNEQFF.

This clone appeared many times. This chain uses TRBV6-2 or TRBV6-3 with TRBJ2-2; the D is unclear. The V end lost 4 bases, the J end lost 3 bases, and 6 bases lay between the germline ends. CDR1 is MNHEY, CDR2 SVGEGT, per germline. This CDR3 spans 13 amino acids. CDR3 protein: CASSSRDTGELFF. CDR3 DNA: TGTGCCAGCAGTTCCCGGGACACCGGGGAGCTGTTTTTT.

The CDR3 region is CASSLRTAIYNEQFF. The CDR3 nucleotides read TGCGCCAGCAGCTTGAGAACAGCTATTTACAATGAGCAGTTCTTC. V usage is TRBV5-1 and J usage is TRBJ2-1; the D is unclear. This CDR3 has 15 amino acids. Germline V lookup: CDR1 SGHRS, CDR2 YFSETQ. Trimming took 1 base from V and 4 from J, leaving 12 bases between them.

The chain employs TRBV5-5 and TRBJ2-3, with TRBD2 matching over 7 bases. The CDR3 totals 15 residues. Per the germline V gene, CDR1 is SGHKS and CDR2 is YYEKEE (reference sequence). V gave up 6 bases and J gave up 5 bases; unmatched junction bases: 12. The CDR3 protein is CASTPRSGIGDTQYF. CDR3 nucleotides: TGTGCCAGCACTCCCCGGAGCGGGATAGGAGATACGCAGTATTTT.

This chain uses TRBV9 with TRBJ2-2; D unresolved. The length of the CDR3 is 13 residues. Per germline, CDR1 SGDLS and CDR2 YYNGEE. Trimming took off 0 bases at V and 6 bases at J, with 6 bases between the two ends. The CDR3 nucleotides read TGTGCCAGCAGCGTAGGGGGATCCGGGGAGCTGTTTTTT. Translation: CASSVGGSGELFF.

The chain recombines TRBV27 with TRBJ1-5; 9 bases map to TRBD1. The germline gives CDR1 MNHEY, CDR2 SMNVEV (reference sequence). The V segment lost 6 bases and the J segment 0 bases; nucleotides outside the gene matches: 9. This CDR3 is built from 17 residues. The CDR3, as DNA: TGTGCCAGCAGCCCCGGGACAGGGTCTTTTAGCAATCAGCCCCAGCATTTT. It yields the protein CASSPGTGSFSNQPQHF.

V is TRBV7-3 and J is TRBJ2-3; D is perhaps TRBD2 (5 bases). The V end lost 2 bases, the J end lost 6 bases, and 12 bases lay between the germline ends. CDR3 length equals 14 residues. Germline V CDR1 and CDR2: SGHTA, FQGTGA. The CDR3 coding sequence is TGTGCCAGCAGCTTACATTCCCGCGGGGATACGCAGTATTTT. It encodes CASSLHSRGDTQYF.

This chain joins TRBV12-3 or TRBV12-4 and TRBJ2-7; D remains ambiguous. The CDR3 contains 13 residues. V was cut by 3 bases and J by 0 bases, with 6 bases left in between. The CDR3 DNA follows: TGTGCCAGCAGTTTTGTAGGCTCCTACGAGCAGTACTTC. Protein product: CASSFVGSYEQYF.

The V gene is TRBV6-5, the J gene TRBJ1-5; D possibly corresponds to TRBD1 (5 bases). The germline V and J ends were trimmed by 4 bases and 4 bases, with 14 bases remaining between them. The CDR3 has 15 amino acids. Germline assignment: CDR1 MNHEY and CDR2 SVGAGI. For the CDR3, the DNA is TGTGCCAGCAGTTCGATTACAGGAGTGAATCAGCCCCAGCATTTT. Residues: CASSSITGVNQPQHF.

In DNA form, the CDR3 reads TGTGCCAGCAGCGCCGGAGCCGGGACTCACAATGAGCAGTTCTTC. This gives the protein CASSAGAGTHNEQFF. The J gene is TRBJ2-1, the V gene TRBV11-2, with D possibly being TRBD2 (6 bases). Trimming took 5 bases from V and 5 from J, leaving 16 bases between them. There are 15 residues in the CDR3. CDR1 is SGHAT and CDR2 is FQNNGV in the germline V gene.

V and J are TRBV9 and TRBJ2-3; D perhaps matches TRBD1 (7 bases). The CDR3 is 13 residues long. CDR1 and CDR2 (germline): SGDLS, YYNGEE. Trimming took off 9 bases at V and 4 bases at J, with 15 bases between the two ends. Here the CDR3 reads CATLSRGADTQYF. The CDR3 DNA sequence: TGTGCCACCCTCTCCAGGGGGGCAGATACGCAGTATTTT.

The chain joins TRBV7-9 to TRBJ2-3; 10 bases are a match to TRBD2. The germline V gene encodes CDR1 SEHNR and CDR2 FQNEAQ (reference sequence). The CDR3 is made up of 17 amino acids. J was trimmed by 1 base and V by 3 bases; bases with no gene match: 7. CDR3 protein: CASSFPGLASRTDTQYF. The CDR3 DNA reads as TGTGCCAGCAGCTTCCCGGGACTAGCGTCCCGCACAGATACGCAGTATTTT. Full variable domain (outside the CDR3, taken from reference TRBV7-9 and TRBJ2-3): DTGVSQNPRHKITKRGQNVTFRCDPISEHNRLYWYRQTLGQGPEFLTYFQNEAQLEKSRLLSDRFSAERPKGSFSTLEIQRTEQGDSAMYLCASSFPGLASRTDTQYFGPGTRLTVL.

The rearrangement uses TRBV28 and TRBJ2-3; TRBD2 matches at 13 bases. The CDR3 spans 15 residues. Germline V gene lookup returns CDR1 MDHEN and CDR2 SYDVKM. Trimming at V came to 5 bases and at J to 11 bases, leaving 10 bases not matched to a gene. This CDR3 is CASSKLAGGRFRQYF. For the CDR3, the DNA is TGTGCCAGCAGTAAACTAGCGGGAGGGCGATTTAGGCAGTATTTT.

The CDR3 reads CAWSVPPIGELFF. In DNA, the CDR3 is TGTGCCTGGAGTGTACCACCGATCGGGGAGCTGTTTTTT. The chain joins TRBV30 to TRBJ2-2, with D unclear. Germline loops: CDR1 GTSNPN, CDR2 SVGIG (reference sequence). V was clipped by 0 bases and J by 7 bases, with 9 bases between them. There are 13 residues in the CDR3. Full variable domain (outside the CDR3, taken from reference TRBV30 and TRBJ2-2): SQTIHQWPATLVQPVGSPLSLECTVEGTSNPNLYWYRQAAGRGLQLLFYSVGIGQISSEVPQNLSASRPQDRQFILSSKKLLLSDSGFYLCAWSVPPIGELFFGEGSRLTVL.

The chain uses TRBV7-2 and TRBJ1-3; unclear D gene. V was trimmed by 1 base and J by 4 bases, leaving 11 bases between them. CDR3 length: 15 amino acids. Germline-derived CDR1 and CDR2 are SGHTA and FQGNSA. This CDR3 reads CASSLEAQAGNTIYF. The CDR3 region has the DNA TGTGCCAGCAGCTTAGAGGCGCAGGCGGGAAACACCATATATTTT.

The chain employs TRBV27 and TRBJ2-5; D is possibly TRBD1 or TRBD2 (6 bases each). This CDR3 has 14 amino acids. V was trimmed by 2 bases and J by 5 bases, leaving 12 bases between them. Per germline, CDR1 MNHEY and CDR2 SMNVEV (reference sequence). The CDR3 bases are TGTGCCAGCAGTTTACCGGGGGCGGAGGAGACCCAGTACTTC. This gives the protein CASSLPGAEETQYF.

The V and J genes are TRBV9 and TRBJ1-2; 8 bases match TRBD1. V lost 4 bases and J lost 4; bases outside the gene matches: 6. The germline gives CDR1 SGDLS, CDR2 YYNGEE. There are 14 residues in the CDR3. Here the CDR3 DNA reads TGTGCCAGCAGCTCTGGACAGGGAGTCTATGGCTACACCTTC. As protein: CASSSGQGVYGYTF.

The chain uses TRBV7-9 and TRBJ1-2; D is perhaps TRBD1 (5 bases). The CDR3 contains 15 residues. Germline-derived CDR1 and CDR2 are SEHNR and FQNEAQ (reference sequence). Deletions cut 1 base from V and 2 bases from J, with 11 bases between. The CDR3 DNA follows: TGTGCCAGCAGCTTAGGGTCAGGGCCCAACTATGGCTACACCTTC. Protein sequence: CASSLGSGPNYGYTF.

V gene TRBV19 combines with J gene TRBJ2-5, with D possibly being TRBD2 (5 bases). The CDR3 length is 14 residues. V was cut by 1 base and J by 7 bases, with 13 bases left in between. From germline, CDR1 is LNHDA and CDR2 SQIVND (reference sequence). In DNA, the CDR3 is TGTGCCAGTAGTATAGTAGGCGGGTCAGGGACCCAGTACTTC. Residues: CASSIVGGSGTQYF.

The chain has TRBV11-2 and TRBJ1-3; D gene unclear. The CDR3 spans 18 residues. In germline, CDR1 is SGHAT, CDR2 FQNNGV. V shed 2 bases and J shed 0 bases, with 17 bases lying between them. The CDR3 region is CASSLPTQRRVSGNTIYF. The DNA for the CDR3 is TGTGCCAGCAGCTTACCCACTCAGAGACGTGTCTCTGGAAACACCATATATTTT.

This chain links TRBV7-2 with TRBJ1-2, with TRBD1 identical over 7 bases. Trimming took 5 bases from V and 6 from J; bases not matched to a gene: 12. This CDR3 contains 15 residues. Germline V gene lookup returns CDR1 SGHTA and CDR2 FQGNSA. The CDR3 DNA follows: TGTGCCAGCAGCCCACGCCCGGGACAGAAGAATGGCTACACCTTC. It encodes CASSPRPGQKNGYTF.

This chain connects TRBV7-9 to TRBJ2-7, with TRBD2 matching over 10 bases. Unmatched junction bases numbered 7, after V lost 6 bases and J lost 5 bases. Germline CDR1 and CDR2: SEHNR and FQNEAQ (reference sequence). This CDR3 spans 14 amino acids. CDR3 protein: CASSRSGGADEQYF. In DNA form, the CDR3 reads TGTGCCAGCAGTCGCAGCGGGGGGGCCGACGAGCAGTACTTC.

The chain is built from TRBV7-3 and TRBJ1-3; no firm D call. Between the trimmed V and J ends, which lost 5 bases and 1 base, there was a span of 6 bases. From germline, CDR1 is SGHTA and CDR2 FQGTGA. The CDR3 length is 13 residues. In nucleotides, the CDR3 is TGTGCCAGCAGCCTGGCTTCTGGAAACACCATATATTTT. Translation gives CASSLASGNTIYF.

The rearrangement joins TRBV29-1 to TRBJ2-2; D is possibly TRBD1 or TRBD2 (5 bases each). V was cut by 7 bases and J by 4 bases, with 13 bases left in between. The germline CDR1 and CDR2 sequences are SQVTM and ANQGSEA. CDR3 size: 13 residues. CDR3 in amino acids: CSAWDGTTGELFF. Written as DNA, the CDR3 is TGCAGCGCGTGGGACGGTACCACCGGGGAGCTGTTTTTT.